The clone carrying this TCR beta chain was seen only a few times. CDR1 and CDR2 from the germline V gene are KGHDR and SFDVKD. The V and J ends lost 6 bases and 3 bases respectively, with 14 bases between them. The CDR3 contains 15 residues. The sample comes from a study of control samples from healthy donors and cancer patients. Profiling relied on immunoSEQ multiplex PCR, and the TCRdb table lists in-frame clones only, not all of them. In the table there are roughly 120,000 clones, about 91% of which are singletons. This TCR came from a man aged 35-49 years in good health. J is TRBJ1-5 and V is TRBV24-1; tentative D call: TRBD1 (5 bases). The sample was blood. CDR3: CATSHAGYDNQPQHF. The CDR3 DNA reads TGTGCCACCAGTCACGCAGGGTATGACAATCAGCCCCAGCATTTT.